The 31 T cell receptor beta chains reported below all come from one sample, sequenced in a study of CD4 T cells in relation to SARS-CoV-2 and coronaviruses. Their antigen targets remain unknown. The assay was immunoSEQ multiplex PCR, and TCRdb's table has in-frame clones only and misses some. The sample lists roughly 23,000 clones; about 70% were seen once. Before the COVID-19 pandemic, during about 2010-2018, CD4+ T cells were taken from unexposed donors. Isolation of CD4+ T cells took place after about eleven days in culture. Sequenced sample: CD4+ T cells from PBMCs, cultured in vitro. These receptors were taken from a human donor in good health.

The table lists this clone with a few counts. Within the sample, other DNA sequences also encode this same CDR3. This chain links TRBV5-1 with TRBJ2-3; D is possibly TRBD1 or TRBD2 (5 bases each). V was pared by 0 bases and J by 1 base, with 9 bases between. The CDR3 has 15 amino acids. Germline V CDR1 and CDR2: SGHRS, YFSETQ. The CDR3 protein is CASSLEGRGTDTQYF. The CDR3 DNA reads as TGCGCCAGCAGCTTGGAGGGGCGGGGCACAGATACGCAGTATTTT.

The chain carries TRBV15 and TRBJ2-5; D is unclear. CDR1 LNHNV and CDR2 YYDKDF come from the germline V gene (reference sequence). The V end lost 4 bases, the J end lost 6 bases, and 9 bases lay between the germline ends. The length of the CDR3 is 12 residues. The chain's CDR3 is CATSKDLQTQYF. The CDR3 bases are TGTGCCACCAGCAAAGACCTGCAGACCCAGTACTTC.

This clone was detected only a few times. V is TRBV5-1 and J is TRBJ2-1, with D maybe TRBD1 (5 bases). CDR3 length: 12 residues. Germline V gene sequence: CDR1 SGHRS, CDR2 YFSETQ. The germline V and J ends were trimmed by 0 bases and 15 bases, with 13 bases remaining between them. CDR3 sequence reads: CASSLEGLGLFF. CDR3 nucleotide sequence: TGCGCCAGCAGCTTGGAGGGGCTAGGCCTGTTCTTC.

The V gene is TRBV13, the J gene TRBJ1-1; D gene ambiguous. Germline V gene sequence: CDR1 PRHDT, CDR2 FYEKMQ (reference sequence). Deletions cut 2 bases from V and 10 bases from J, with 14 bases between. This CDR3 has 13 residues. The CDR3, as DNA: TGTGCCAGCAGCTTATACGGGAAACTGGGAGCTTTCTTT. Amino acids: CASSLYGKLGAFF.

V is TRBV7-2 and J is TRBJ2-2, with D possibly TRBD2 on 7 matching bases. Germline V lookup: CDR1 SGHTA, CDR2 FQGNSA. This CDR3 contains 16 residues. V was trimmed by 1 base and J by 6 bases, leaving 15 bases between them. CDR3 sequence: CASSLEGKGGAGELFF. As DNA, the CDR3 is TGTGCCAGCAGCTTAGAAGGGAAAGGGGGGGCCGGGGAGCTGTTTTTT.

V usage is TRBV6-2 or TRBV6-3 and J usage is TRBJ1-5; D uncertain. The CDR3 contains 17 residues. The germline CDR1 and CDR2 sequences are MNHEY and SVGEGT. V lost 2 bases and J lost 6, with 20 bases in between. CDR3: CASSYPFSPHPGQPQHF. Here the CDR3 DNA reads TGTGCCAGCAGTTACCCGTTTAGTCCCCACCCCGGTCAGCCCCAGCATTTT.

The V call is TRBV5-4, the J call TRBJ2-1; D assignment may be TRBD1 or TRBD2 (6 bases each). Trimming took off 0 bases at V and 8 bases at J, with 15 bases between the two ends. The CDR3 is made up of 15 amino acids. The germline V gene encodes CDR1 SGHNT and CDR2 YYREEE (reference sequence). DNA for the CDR3: TGTGCCAGCAGCTTGGCGGGAGCGTCAGGGGATGAGCAGTTCTTC. Its translation: CASSLAGASGDEQFF. Based on the CDR3 plus reference TRBV5-4 and TRBJ2-1, the full variable domain is ETGVTQSPTHLIKTRGQQVTLRCSSQSGHNTVSWYQQALGQGPQFIFQYYREEENGRGNFPPRFSGLQFPNYSSELNVNALELDDSALYLCASSLAGASGDEQFFGPGTRLTVL.

The gene calls are TRBV5-6 and TRBJ1-3; 7 nucleotides agree with TRBD1. V trimming: 3 bases; J trimming: 0 bases; junction bases outside the gene matches: 6. The germline V gene has CDR1 SGHDT and CDR2 YYEEEE. The CDR3 loop spans 16 amino acids. CDR3 sequence (DNA): TGTGCCAGCAGCTCTATGACAGGGTTCTCTGGAAACACCATATATTTT. This translates into CASSSMTGFSGNTIYF.

V usage is TRBV18 and J usage is TRBJ2-7, with 8 positions matching TRBD2. CDR3 length: 15 residues. V lost 3 bases and J lost 2; bases outside the gene matches: 6. The V gene's germline CDR1 is KGHSH and CDR2 LQKENI. The CDR3 DNA sequence: TGTGCCAGCTCACCTGGGACTAGTCGGGCCTACGAGCAGTACTTC. Translation: CASSPGTSRAYEQYF.

The chain uses TRBV9 and TRBJ2-5; 8 bases match TRBD2. Per germline, CDR1 SGDLS and CDR2 YYNGEE. The CDR3 runs 14 residues. After removal of 4 bases from V and 5 bases from J, the junction contained 7 bases not matched to a gene. The CDR3 loop is CASSPTGGPETQYF. CDR3 DNA sequence: TGTGCCAGCAGCCCAACGGGGGGGCCGGAGACCCAGTACTTC.

The V and J genes are TRBV12-3 or TRBV12-4 and TRBJ2-5; D is unclear. CDR3 length: 11 amino acids. Trimming took 5 bases from V and 4 from J, leaving 5 bases between them. The CDR3 reads CASSPRETQYF. In nucleotides, the CDR3 is TGTGCCAGCAGTCCGAGAGAGACCCAGTACTTC.

This chain uses TRBV28 with TRBJ2-5, with a weak D call TRBD1 (5 bases). Trimming took 4 bases from V and 2 from J, leaving 11 bases between them. From germline, CDR1 is MDHEN and CDR2 SYDVKM. CDR3 size: 14 residues. The CDR3: CASSYLQGQETQYF. In DNA, the CDR3 is TGTGCCAGCAGTTACCTCCAGGGTCAAGAGACCCAGTACTTC. Supplemented by reference TRBV28 and TRBJ2-5, the full variable domain reads DVKVTQSSRYLVKRTGEKVFLECVQDMDHENMFWYRQDPGLGLRLIYFSYDVKMKEKGDIPEGYSVSREKKERFSLILESASTNQTSMYLCASSYLQGQETQYFGPGTRLLVL.

The J gene is TRBJ2-7, the V gene TRBV30; 7 bases are shared with TRBD1. The CDR3 runs 14 residues. Germline V gene data show CDR1 as GTSNPN and CDR2 as SVGIG (reference sequence). The trim removed 2 bases at V and 2 bases at J, leaving 6 bases unmatched. CDR3: CAWSLGTATYEQYF. As DNA, the CDR3 is TGTGCCTGGAGTCTCGGGACAGCAACCTACGAGCAGTACTTC.

The chain has TRBV2 and TRBJ2-3, with D unclear. With 6 bases removed from V and 0 bases from J, the gap between germline ends came to 10 bases. Per germline, CDR1 SNHLY and CDR2 FYNNEI. The CDR3 has 14 amino acids. The CDR3 DNA is TGTGCCAGCAGCGACGGAGTTAGCACAGATACGCAGTATTTT. Protein sequence: CASSDGVSTDTQYF.

This sequence joins TRBV7-2 and TRBJ2-3; 12 nucleotides line up with TRBD2. The junction had 2 bases not matched to a gene; V was cut back by 1 base and J by 3 bases. Germline CDR1 is SGHTA and CDR2 is FQGNSA. The CDR3 contains 16 residues. The CDR3 protein is CASSLGLAGGTDTQYF. The CDR3 coding sequence is TGTGCCAGCAGCTTAGGCCTAGCGGGAGGGACAGATACGCAGTATTTT.

There are a few counts of this clone. The rearrangement joins TRBV7-9 to TRBJ1-3, with a possible D match to TRBD1 (5 bases). The germline V and J ends were trimmed by 0 bases and 9 bases, with 9 bases remaining between them. This CDR3 has 13 amino acids. The germline V gene has CDR1 SEHNR and CDR2 FQNEAQ (reference sequence). This chain's CDR3 is CASSLANGGTIYF. The CDR3 DNA reads TGTGCCAGCAGCTTAGCCAACGGGGGCACCATATATTTT.

The V gene is TRBV18, the J gene TRBJ2-5; 7 bases are shared with TRBD1. Germline V gene sequence: CDR1 KGHSH, CDR2 LQKENI. The CDR3 contains 15 residues. With 6 bases clipped from V and 4 bases from J, the junction kept 11 bases outside the gene matches. CDR3 residues: CASSPNRQGRETQYF. CDR3 DNA sequence: TGTGCCAGCTCCCCTAACCGACAGGGTAGAGAGACCCAGTACTTC.

The chain uses TRBV5-1 and TRBJ2-2, with D possibly being TRBD1 (6 bases). The germline gives CDR1 SGHRS, CDR2 YFSETQ. The CDR3 runs to 15 residues. V was cut by 4 bases and J by 1 base, with 11 bases left in between. CDR3 sequence: CASSLRDKNTGELFF. In nucleotides, the CDR3 is TGCGCCAGCAGCCTCCGGGACAAGAACACCGGGGAGCTGTTTTTT.

The chain carries TRBV18 and TRBJ2-1; 10 bases line up with TRBD1. In germline, CDR1 is KGHSH, CDR2 LQKENI. Trimming removed 0 bases from V and 7 bases from J; junction bases left unmatched: 6. The CDR3 is 16 residues long. The CDR3 spells CASSPPTGGARNEQFF. In DNA, the CDR3 is TGTGCCAGCTCACCACCGACAGGGGGCGCGCGGAATGAGCAGTTCTTC.

The chain has TRBV12-3 or TRBV12-4 and TRBJ2-7; D is ambiguous. Trimming removed 3 bases at V and 6 bases at J, with 6 bases between. This CDR3 spans 11 amino acids. CDR3 sequence: CASSFGSEQYF. The CDR3 DNA follows: TGTGCCAGCAGTTTCGGGTCCGAGCAGTACTTC.

The rearrangement uses TRBV4-3 and TRBJ2-3; unclear D gene. Germline values: CDR1 LGHNA, CDR2 YSLEER. The CDR3 covers 14 residues. V lost 1 base and J lost 4, with 9 bases in between. The CDR3 DNA sequence: TGCGCCAGCAGCCAAGGGGCATGGGCAGATACGCAGTATTTT. Its translation is CASSQGAWADTQYF.

V is TRBV7-3 and J is TRBJ2-1; tentatively, D is TRBD2 (6 bases). The CDR3 loop spans 19 amino acids. CDR1 and CDR2 (germline): SGHTA, FQGTGA. Trimming took off 2 bases at V and 0 bases at J, with 20 bases between the two ends. The CDR3 spells CASSLGGSARGSSYNEQFF. The CDR3 bases are TGTGCCAGCAGCTTAGGTGGTAGCGCGCGGGGAAGCTCCTACAATGAGCAGTTCTTC.

This clone occurred once. This sequence joins TRBV29-1 and TRBJ2-7; 7 positions match TRBD1. The CDR3 totals 12 residues. Germline assignment: CDR1 SQVTM and CDR2 ANQGSEA. The junction had 6 bases not matched to a gene; V was cut back by 4 bases and J by 6 bases. Written as DNA, the CDR3 is TGCAGCGTTGGACAGGGCGCCAGCGAGCAGTACTTC. It yields the protein CSVGQGASEQYF.

The DNA of the CDR3 is TGCGCCAGCAGCCAGGGACCGCGGGAGGGATATGGCTACACCTTC. Translating it yields CASSQGPREGYGYTF. The rearrangement joins TRBV4-3 to TRBJ1-2; the D gene is possibly TRBD1 (5 bases). This CDR3 region has 15 residues. Germline lookup yields CDR1 LGHNA and CDR2 YSLEER. Trimming pared 3 bases from V and 5 bases from J, leaving 16 bases between.

In DNA, the CDR3 is TGTGCCAGCAGTGAATTGAAGGGTTCAGATACGCAGTATTTT. It codes for CASSELKGSDTQYF. The chain joins TRBV25-1 to TRBJ2-3; D uncertain. This CDR3 spans 14 amino acids. The germline V and J ends were trimmed by 1 base and 4 bases, with 9 bases remaining between them. Germline assignment: CDR1 MGHDK and CDR2 SYGVNS.

The chain has TRBV5-1 and TRBJ2-3, with a weak D call TRBD1 (6 bases). The length of the CDR3 is 17 residues. Trimming took off 5 bases at V and 1 base at J, with 20 bases between the two ends. The germline CDR1 and CDR2 sequences are SGHRS and YFSETQ. DNA of the CDR3: TGCGCCAGCAGGCCGGGTGGGCAGGGGATTCGCACAGATACGCAGTATTTT. Its protein is CASRPGGQGIRTDTQYF.

This chain links TRBV4-3 with TRBJ2-7; tentative D call: TRBD1 (5 bases). Looked up from germline, CDR1 is LGHNA and CDR2 is YSLEER. Trimming left V 0 bases short and J 3 bases short, with 12 bases between. CDR3 length: 15 amino acids. The CDR3 DNA is TGCGCCAGCAGCCAAGAAAGGGGCAGGCTCTACGAGCAGTACTTC. Translated, it gives CASSQERGRLYEQYF.

This chain joins TRBV5-1 and TRBJ1-1; D uncertain. CDR1 and CDR2 (germline): SGHRS, YFSETQ. CDR3 length: 13 residues. Between the trimmed V and J ends, which lost 2 bases and 2 bases, there was a span of 7 bases. CDR3: CASSFWVNTEAFF. The DNA of the CDR3 is TGCGCCAGCAGCTTTTGGGTTAACACTGAAGCTTTCTTT.

This clone is labeled medium-sized. V gene TRBV19 combines with J gene TRBJ2-3, with a weak D call TRBD1 (5 bases). Germline V lookup: CDR1 LNHDA, CDR2 SQIVND (reference sequence). The CDR3 covers 15 residues. The V gene lost 4 bases and the J gene lost 0 bases, with 11 bases spanning the gap. The CDR3 sequence: CASSTTGTSTDTQYF. The CDR3 DNA is TGTGCCAGTAGTACTACAGGTACTAGCACAGATACGCAGTATTTT.

This clone was observed once. The chain couples TRBV19 to TRBJ2-5; 8 positions agree with TRBD2. Per the germline V gene, CDR1 is LNHDA and CDR2 is SQIVND (reference sequence). The CDR3 has 13 residues. The junction had 5 bases not matched to a gene; V was cut back by 8 bases and J by 3 bases. CDR3 coding DNA: TGTGCCAGTCGAGTAGCGGGGAAAGAGACCCAGTACTTC. Encoded protein: CASRVAGKETQYF.

The chain recombines TRBV2 with TRBJ1-1; the D is unclear. Trimming took 6 bases from V and 3 from J, leaving 14 bases between them. The CDR3 consists of 14 residues. CDR1 is SNHLY and CDR2 is FYNNEI in the germline V gene. The CDR3, as DNA: TGTGCCAGCAGGAGCGGGGTAGGGTACACTGAAGCTTTCTTT. Protein: CASRSGVGYTEAFF.